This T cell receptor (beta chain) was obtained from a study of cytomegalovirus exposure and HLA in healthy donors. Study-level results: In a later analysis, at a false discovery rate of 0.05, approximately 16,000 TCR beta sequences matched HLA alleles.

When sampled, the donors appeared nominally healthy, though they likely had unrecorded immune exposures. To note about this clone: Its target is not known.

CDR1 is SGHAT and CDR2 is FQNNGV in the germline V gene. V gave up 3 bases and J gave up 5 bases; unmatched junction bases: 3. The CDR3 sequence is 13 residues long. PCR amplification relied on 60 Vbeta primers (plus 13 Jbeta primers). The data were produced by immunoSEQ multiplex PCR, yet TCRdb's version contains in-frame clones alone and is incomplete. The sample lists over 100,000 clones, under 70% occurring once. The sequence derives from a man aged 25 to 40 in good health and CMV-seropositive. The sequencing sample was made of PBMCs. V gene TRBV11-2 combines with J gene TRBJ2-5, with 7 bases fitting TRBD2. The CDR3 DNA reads TGTGCCAGCAGCTTGAGTAGCGGGGAGACCCAGTACTTC. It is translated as CASSLSSGETQYF.